This is a list of T cell receptor beta chains from one sample in a study of T cell responses to AZD1222 COVID-19 vaccine. The table came from immunoSEQ multiplex PCR; TCRdb's copy has only in-frame clones and leaves some out. In the table there are under 150,000 clones, about 89% of which are singletons. The material was peripheral blood, obtained on day 0 of AZD1222 vaccination. The source is an adult in good health. The CDR3 runs from the conserved cysteine through the conserved F or W. Each record gives: V gene, J gene, CDR3 protein.

v_gene: TRBV7-8
j_gene: TRBJ1-2
CDR3aa: CASSLGDRSYGYTF

v_gene: TRBV11-2
j_gene: TRBJ1-2
CDR3aa: CASSLGISVKGYTF

v_gene: TRBV2
j_gene: TRBJ2-4
CDR3aa: CASSGTSGGRENIQYF

v_gene: TRBV7-2
j_gene: TRBJ1-2
CDR3aa: CASSQGGFYGYTF

v_gene: TRBV5-1
j_gene: TRBJ1-2
CDR3aa: CASSPTENYGYTF

v_gene: TRBV3-1/TRBV3-2
j_gene: TRBJ2-1
CDR3aa: CASSQDLTNNEQFF

v_gene: TRBV7-9
j_gene: TRBJ2-1
CDR3aa: CASSLGVEQFF

v_gene: TRBV7-2
j_gene: TRBJ1-3
CDR3aa: CASSFQISGNTIYF

v_gene: TRBV7-9
j_gene: TRBJ1-5
CDR3aa: CASSLGQSGNQPQHF

v_gene: TRBV7-3
j_gene: TRBJ1-1
CDR3aa: CASSSRGATEAFF

v_gene: TRBV27
j_gene: TRBJ2-2
CDR3aa: CASRGQGGTNTGELFF

v_gene: TRBV24-1
j_gene: TRBJ2-3
CDR3aa: CATSPGSPDTQYF

v_gene: TRBV5-1
j_gene: TRBJ2-7
CDR3aa: CASSLTPDSDSYEQYF

v_gene: TRBV7-2
j_gene: TRBJ1-3
CDR3aa: CASSLLNTIYF

v_gene: TRBV5-1
j_gene: TRBJ1-1
CDR3aa: CASSFQSLDTEAFF

v_gene: TRBV12-3/TRBV12-4
j_gene: TRBJ1-1
CDR3aa: CASSLSTNTEAFF

v_gene: TRBV12-3/TRBV12-4
j_gene: TRBJ1-1
CDR3aa: CASSFGARGEAFF

v_gene: TRBV10-1
j_gene: TRBJ1-6
CDR3aa: CANLNRGSHSPLHF

v_gene: TRBV24-1
j_gene: TRBJ2-7
CDR3aa: CAPGRGGGPYEQYF

v_gene: TRBV24-1
j_gene: TRBJ2-7
CDR3aa: CATSEGGTGGNYEQYF

v_gene: TRBV7-3
j_gene: TRBJ2-3
CDR3aa: CASSLSLADTQYF

v_gene: TRBV5-1
j_gene: TRBJ1-2
CDR3aa: CASSSDRPNYGYTF

v_gene: TRBV12-3/TRBV12-4
j_gene: TRBJ1-2
CDR3aa: CASSFDKNYGYTF

v_gene: TRBV20-1
j_gene: TRBJ1-4
CDR3aa: CSARPNEKLFF

v_gene: TRBV6-5
j_gene: TRBJ1-5
CDR3aa: CASRAQGGRQPQHF

v_gene: TRBV5-1
j_gene: TRBJ2-5
CDR3aa: CASSLAVGLAGAGETQYF

v_gene: TRBV9
j_gene: TRBJ2-1
CDR3aa: CASSTLRSSGDNEQFF

v_gene: TRBV3-1/TRBV3-2
j_gene: TRBJ1-2
CDR3aa: CASSQGYGYTF

v_gene: TRBV29-1
j_gene: TRBJ2-5
CDR3aa: CSVDQQETQYF

v_gene: TRBV7-9
j_gene: TRBJ1-6
CDR3aa: CASSLEGGVNSPLHF

v_gene: TRBV19
j_gene: TRBJ1-2
CDR3aa: CASSRVDRVDGYTF

v_gene: TRBV3-1/TRBV3-2
j_gene: TRBJ2-2
CDR3aa: CASSQFTSGNTGELFF

v_gene: TRBV19
j_gene: TRBJ1-1
CDR3aa: CASKDPTWSTEAFF

v_gene: TRBV29-1
j_gene: TRBJ2-1
CDR3aa: CSVESISYNEQFF

v_gene: TRBV13
j_gene: TRBJ1-3
CDR3aa: CASSLVRAGNTIYF

v_gene: TRBV7-9
j_gene: TRBJ1-2
CDR3aa: CASSLGGSYGYTF

v_gene: TRBV18
j_gene: TRBJ2-3
CDR3aa: CASSPPAADTQYF

v_gene: TRBV6-4
j_gene: TRBJ2-1
CDR3aa: CASSREPGSPIDNEQFF

v_gene: TRBV4-2
j_gene: TRBJ2-1
CDR3aa: CASSQNRGGDTYNEQFF

v_gene: TRBV15
j_gene: TRBJ2-1
CDR3aa: CATSSYAGPGSYNEQFF

v_gene: TRBV6-6
j_gene: TRBJ1-2
CDR3aa: CASSPTGGYGYTF

v_gene: TRBV11-2
j_gene: TRBJ2-5
CDR3aa: CASSFTRRGPKYF

v_gene: TRBV19
j_gene: TRBJ2-2
CDR3aa: CASSLLAGSSGELFF

v_gene: TRBV29-1
j_gene: TRBJ1-1
CDR3aa: CSVRWGGTEAFF

v_gene: TRBV5-1
j_gene: TRBJ2-7
CDR3aa: CASTAAGTLSEQYF

v_gene: TRBV15
j_gene: TRBJ1-4
CDR3aa: CATSSGTRNEKLFF

v_gene: TRBV29-1
j_gene: TRBJ1-1
CDR3aa: CSVEAGENTEAFF

v_gene: TRBV5-6
j_gene: TRBJ2-2
CDR3aa: CASSFTAGELFF

v_gene: TRBV11-3
j_gene: TRBJ2-3
CDR3aa: CASSRNAISGGAGDTQYF

v_gene: TRBV7-9
j_gene: TRBJ2-7
CDR3aa: CASSSGDRPYEQYF

v_gene: TRBV27
j_gene: TRBJ2-3
CDR3aa: CASSLSKGQGPDTQYF

v_gene: TRBV7-3
j_gene: TRBJ1-1
CDR3aa: CASSSQGGNTEAFF

v_gene: TRBV10-2
j_gene: TRBJ1-5
CDR3aa: CASSESSAGSNQPQHF

v_gene: TRBV25-1
j_gene: TRBJ2-7
CDR3aa: CASSATGNEQYF